This entry describes one T cell receptor (beta chain). The antigen is unknown. These data belong to a study of T cell responses to AZD1222 COVID-19 vaccine. The CDR3 has 13 amino acids. The V segment lost 10 bases and the J segment 7 bases; nucleotides outside the gene matches: 8. Looked up from germline, CDR1 is SGDLS and CDR2 is YYNGEE. Sequencing used immunoSEQ multiplex PCR; TCRdb keeps in-frame clones, though not all of them. The repertoire holds approximately 120,000 clones, with roughly 92% as singletons. Study findings and constraints: Researchers took repertoire samples only after the peak T cell response had come. White British ancestry dominated among donors, who included more females, and clonal diversity was possibly underestimated. Nearly half of spike-specific TCRs reportedly target unmutated variant regions. Spike-specific TCR breadth and depth rose after two AZD1222 doses.

The chain links TRBV9 to TRBJ2-2; TRBD1 aligns across 9 bases. Sequencing used peripheral blood, obtained on day 0 of AZD1222 vaccination. This receptor was taken from an adult in good health. CDR3 sequence: CASGTGRDGELFF. In DNA form, the CDR3 reads TGTGCCTCAGGGACAGGGAGGGACGGGGAGCTGTTTTTT.